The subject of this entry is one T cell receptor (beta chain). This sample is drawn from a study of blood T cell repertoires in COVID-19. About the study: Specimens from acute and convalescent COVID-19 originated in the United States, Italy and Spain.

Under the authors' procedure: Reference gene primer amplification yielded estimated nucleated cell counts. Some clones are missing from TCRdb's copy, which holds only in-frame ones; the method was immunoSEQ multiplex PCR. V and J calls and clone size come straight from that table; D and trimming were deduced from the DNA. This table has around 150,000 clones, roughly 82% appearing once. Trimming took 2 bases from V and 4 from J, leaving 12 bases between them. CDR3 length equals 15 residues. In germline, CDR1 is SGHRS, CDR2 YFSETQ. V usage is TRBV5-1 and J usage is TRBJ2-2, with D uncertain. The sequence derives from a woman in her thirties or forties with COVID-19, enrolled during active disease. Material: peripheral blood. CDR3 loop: CASSLNTRSTGELFF. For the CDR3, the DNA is TGCGCCAGCAGCTTAAACACACGGAGCACCGGGGAGCTGTTTTTT.